This is a list of T cell receptor beta chains from one sample in a study of blood T cell repertoires in COVID-19. Some clones are missing from TCRdb's copy, which holds only in-frame ones; the method was immunoSEQ multiplex PCR. The table records approximately 180,000 clones, 70% to 90% of them present only once. Sequencing was performed on peripheral blood. The origin of the receptors is a human donor in a cohort sampled during active COVID-19. Both conserved end residues are part of each CDR3. D genes are given only for firm matches. Only some rows state a clone size, as once, few, many or a class for expanded clones.

NA	TRBV19	TRBJ1-1	NA	CASKNPGLNTEAFF	TGTGCCAGTAAAAACCCGGGACTAAACACTGAAGCTTTCTTT
TRBD2	TRBV3-1/TRBV3-2	TRBJ2-1	NA	CASSPRTSGGYNEQFF	TGTGCCAGCAGCCCGAGGACTAGCGGGGGGTACAATGAGCAGTTCTTC
NA	TRBV28	TRBJ2-7	NA	CASRSKGRAPYEQYF	TGTGCCAGCAGATCCAAGGGCAGGGCCCCCTACGAGCAGTACTTC
NA	TRBV9	TRBJ2-1	NA	CASSVDMRKYNEQFF	TGTGCCAGCAGCGTAGATATGCGGAAGTACAATGAGCAGTTCTTC
TRBD1	TRBV3-1/TRBV3-2	TRBJ1-6	NA	CASSQGGGGNSPLHF	TGTGCCAGCAGCCAAGGAGGAGGGGGCAATTCACCCCTCCACTTT
TRBD1	TRBV19	TRBJ2-7	NA	CASSPGTGGISEQYF	TGTGCCAGTAGTCCTGGGACAGGGGGAATCTCCGAGCAGTACTTC
TRBD1	TRBV6-1	TRBJ2-2	NA	CASSKQGIITGELFF	TGTGCCAGCAGTAAACAGGGGATCATCACCGGGGAGCTGTTTTTT
TRBD2	TRBV30	TRBJ2-7	NA	CAWSGGLAAYEQYF	TGTGCCTGGAGTGGGGGACTAGCGGCCTACGAGCAGTACTTC
NA	TRBV11-2	TRBJ2-5	NA	CASSSPVGGVKETQYF	TGTGCCAGCAGCTCCCCGGTAGGGGGGGTGAAGGAGACCCAGTACTTC
NA	TRBV4-1	TRBJ2-3	NA	CASSQERRGLGTDTQYF	TGCGCCAGCAGCCAAGAGCGGCGGGGCCTTGGCACAGATACGCAGTATTTT
NA	TRBV5-4	TRBJ1-2	NA	CASSLRLSWQGGPYGYTF	TGTGCCAGCAGCTTGCGCCTGAGTTGGCAGGGAGGTCCCTATGGCTACACCTTC
TRBD1	TRBV28	TRBJ1-2	NA	CASTLGQAPYGYTF	TGTGCCAGCACCCTCGGACAGGCGCCCTATGGCTACACCTTC
NA	TRBV23-1	TRBJ2-7	NA	CASRWGDSTYEQYF	TGCGCCAGCAGATGGGGGGACAGTACCTACGAGCAGTACTTC
TRBD2	TRBV24-1	TRBJ2-1	NA	CATSDPLAGAYNEQFF	TGTGCCACCAGTGACCCCCTAGCGGGAGCCTACAATGAGCAGTTCTTC
TRBD1	TRBV12-5	TRBJ1-5	NA	CASGLVQGTGAGSQHF	TGTGCTAGTGGTTTGGTACAAGGGACAGGGGCCGGGTCCCAGCATTTT
TRBD1	TRBV5-1	TRBJ2-5	NA	CASRLGQGNQETQYF	TGCGCCAGCAGGTTAGGACAGGGCAACCAAGAGACCCAGTACTTC
TRBD2	TRBV2	TRBJ2-4	NA	CASRRTSGSNRENIQYF	TGTGCCAGCAGGAGGACTAGCGGGAGCAACCGGGAAAACATTCAGTACTTC
NA	TRBV28	TRBJ1-1	NA	CASSFGRGPFTNTEAFF	TGTGCCAGCAGTTTTGGCCGAGGTCCTTTTACGAACACTGAAGCTTTCTTT
TRBD2	TRBV5-1	TRBJ2-5	NA	CASSPRLSGGPQETQYF	TGCGCCAGCAGCCCCCGATTGAGCGGGGGTCCCCAAGAGACCCAGTACTTC
NA	TRBV2	TRBJ2-2	NA	CASRPDYLPGGGELFF	TGTGCCAGCAGACCAGACTATTTGCCCGGCGGCGGGGAGCTGTTTTTT
TRBD1	TRBV30	TRBJ2-7	NA	CAWSVERGHEQYF	TGTGCCTGGAGTGTTGAGAGGGGGCACGAGCAGTACTTC
TRBD1	TRBV30	TRBJ2-3	NA	CAWRGPTGGRTQYF	TGTGCCTGGAGGGGCCCTACAGGGGGCAGAACGCAGTATTTT
TRBD1	TRBV13	TRBJ1-2	NA	CASSSPGTGDGYTF	TGTGCCAGCAGCTCCCCGGGGACAGGGGATGGCTACACCTTC
TRBD1	TRBV19	TRBJ2-6	NA	CASSIGQGARTNVLTF	TGTGCCAGTAGTATTGGACAGGGGGCGAGGACCAACGTCCTGACTTTC
TRBD2	TRBV10-3	TRBJ2-3	NA	CAISAQRGVGDTQYF	TGTGCCATCAGTGCCCAGCGGGGGGTTGGAGATACGCAGTATTTT
NA	TRBV5-4	TRBJ2-7	NA	CASSLAGPYEQYF	TGTGCCAGCAGCTTGGCAGGGCCTTACGAGCAGTACTTC
TRBD2	TRBV11-2	TRBJ2-7	NA	CASSAGTSGEEEQYF	TGTGCCAGCAGCGCGGGGACTAGCGGGGAGGAAGAGCAGTACTTC
NA	TRBV2	TRBJ1-1	NA	CASKADFNTEAFF	TGTGCCAGCAAGGCCGACTTCAACACTGAAGCTTTCTTT
TRBD2	TRBV11-2	TRBJ2-5	NA	CASSPFLREWSQETQYF	TGTGCCAGCAGCCCGTTCTTGCGGGAGTGGTCTCAAGAGACCCAGTACTTC
TRBD1	TRBV4-1	TRBJ1-5	NA	CASSPDRATTMPQHF	TGCGCCAGCAGCCCCGACAGGGCAACGACGATGCCCCAGCATTTT
NA	TRBV12-3/TRBV12-4	TRBJ2-2	NA	CASSTGSAGELFF	TGTGCCAGCAGTACAGGGTCGGCCGGGGAGCTGTTTTTT
TRBD2	TRBV3-1/TRBV3-2	TRBJ2-7	NA	CASSQASGTTYEQYF	TGTGCCAGCAGCCAAGCTAGCGGCACTACCTACGAGCAGTACTTC
TRBD2	TRBV27	TRBJ2-7	NA	CASSSRGSLDYEQYF	TGTGCCAGCAGTTCGCGGGGGTCTCTGGACTACGAGCAGTACTTC
TRBD1	TRBV2	TRBJ1-2	NA	CASSVQGVTQADGYTF	TGTGCCAGCAGTGTACAGGGGGTTACTCAGGCGGATGGCTACACCTTC
TRBD1	TRBV28	TRBJ1-5	NA	CAIGTGNSNQPQHF	TGTGCCATCGGGACAGGAAATAGCAATCAGCCCCAGCATTTT
TRBD1	TRBV14	TRBJ1-2	NA	CASSPRDRGLSGYTF	TGTGCCAGCAGCCCCCGGGACAGGGGGCTAAGTGGCTACACCTTC
NA	TRBV18	TRBJ1-6	NA	CASSPWTSSDNSPLHF	TGTGCCAGCTCACCCTGGACATCCTCGGATAATTCACCCCTCCACTTT
NA	TRBV12-5	TRBJ2-2	NA	CASGPFGGTNTGELFF	TGTGCTAGTGGTCCCTTTGGAGGGACGAACACCGGGGAGCTGTTTTTT
TRBD1	TRBV27	TRBJ2-3	NA	CASSLSGQGTAKYSSTDTQYF	TGTGCCAGCAGTTTGTCCGGACAGGGGACCGCTAAATACTCTAGCACAGATACGCAGTATTTT
TRBD2	TRBV2	TRBJ2-5	NA	CASRAGGPQETQYF	TGTGCCTCCCGTGCGGGGGGCCCACAAGAGACCCAGTACTTC
NA	TRBV6-6	TRBJ2-4	NA	CASSYSHKLAKNIQYF	TGTGCCAGCAGTTACTCCCATAAACTAGCCAAAAACATTCAGTACTTC
TRBD1	TRBV7-2	TRBJ2-7	NA	CASSFWDRTGEQYF	TGTGCCAGCAGCTTTTGGGACAGAACGGGCGAGCAGTACTTC
NA	TRBV28	TRBJ2-7	NA	CASSPAGQSVYEQYF	TGTGCCAGCAGCCCCGCCGGACAGAGCGTGTACGAGCAGTACTTC
NA	TRBV9	TRBJ2-4	few	CASKRDSENIQYF	TGTGCCAGCAAACGGGACTCCGAAAACATTCAGTACTTC
NA	TRBV23-1	TRBJ2-7	once	CASSQSDKGNYEQYF	TGCGCCAGCAGTCAATCGGACAAGGGAAACTACGAGCAGTACTTC
TRBD1	TRBV27	TRBJ1-1	few	CASRPGQENTEAFF	TGTGCCAGCAGGCCGGGACAGGAGAACACTGAAGCTTTCTTT
NA	TRBV13	TRBJ2-7	NA	CASSRRGAGEQYF	TGTGCCAGCAGCCGACGGGGGGCTGGCGAGCAGTACTTC
NA	TRBV6-6	TRBJ1-1	NA	CASSHTNTEAFF	TGTGCCAGCAGCCACACGAACACTGAAGCTTTCTTT
NA	TRBV15	TRBJ2-2	NA	CATSTGTITGELFF	TGTGCCACCAGCACCGGGACAATCACCGGGGAGCTGTTTTTT
NA	TRBV7-2	TRBJ1-6	NA	CASSPPGGVGSPLHF	TGTGCCAGCAGCCCGCCCGGGGGAGTAGGTTCACCCCTCCACTTT
NA	TRBV30	TRBJ2-3	NA	CAWSVIGLWDTQYF	TGTGCCTGGAGTGTCATTGGCCTTTGGGATACGCAGTATTTT
TRBD1	TRBV6-5	TRBJ2-7	NA	CASSSRDRGVYEQYF	TGTGCCAGCAGTTCCCGGGACAGGGGGGTCTACGAGCAGTACTTC
NA	TRBV9	TRBJ2-3	NA	CASTRGRAPDTQYF	TGTGCCAGCACAAGGGGGAGGGCCCCAGATACGCAGTATTTT
TRBD1	TRBV15	TRBJ1-1	NA	CATSSYPGTVNTEAFF	TGTGCCACCAGCAGTTACCCCGGGACAGTCAACACTGAAGCTTTCTTT
NA	TRBV28	TRBJ1-2	NA	CASSGGQHYGYTF	TGTGCCAGCAGTGGAGGACAGCACTATGGCTACACCTTC